Below are 31 T cell receptor beta chains sequenced from a single sample in a study of cytomegalovirus exposure and HLA in healthy donors. The PCR ran on 60 Vbeta and 13 Jbeta primers. Assay used: immunoSEQ multiplex PCR; TCRdb lists only in-frame clones, some missing. The sample records fewer than 95,000 clones, around 77% being singletons. The sequenced sample was PBMCs. Receptors originate from a man younger than 40 in good health and CMV-seronegative.

The CDR3 protein is CASSEVPDTEAFF. The CDR3 nucleotides are TGTGCCAGCAGTGAGGTCCCGGACACTGAAGCTTTCTTT. J is TRBJ1-1 and V is TRBV2, with D hard to call. This CDR3 region has 13 residues. V lost 3 bases, J lost 3 bases, and 8 bases lay in between. The germline CDR1 and CDR2 sequences are SNHLY and FYNNEI.

V is TRBV4-1 and J is TRBJ2-7; 7 nucleotides agree with TRBD1. This CDR3 contains 15 residues. Germline values: CDR1 MGHRA, CDR2 YSYEKL. With V trimmed by 3 bases and J by 3 bases, 8 bases remained unmatched. The CDR3 sequence is CASSQGDRVDYEQYF. The CDR3 nucleotides are TGCGCCAGCAGCCAGGGGGACAGAGTTGACTACGAGCAGTACTTC.

The DNA for the CDR3 is TGTGCCAGCAGCCGACAGGGGGGGAAGTTCTATGGCTACACCTTC. Protein sequence: CASSRQGGKFYGYTF. The chain has TRBV27 and TRBJ1-2; 9 nucleotides agree with TRBD1. The V gene end was trimmed by 6 bases and the J gene end by 4 bases; junction bases not matched to a gene: 9. CDR1 is MNHEY and CDR2 is SMNVEV in the germline V gene (reference sequence). CDR3 length: 15 residues.

This clone was detected ten times or more. This chain joins TRBV4-2 and TRBJ2-1, with 10 bases lining up with TRBD1. After removal of 4 bases from V and 10 bases from J, the junction contained 16 bases not matched to a gene. The V gene's germline CDR1 is LGHNA and CDR2 YNFKEQ. This CDR3 comprises 17 residues. CDR3 coding DNA: TGTGCCAGCAGCCGAGGGGGCCCCGGGACAGGGGATAACGAGCAGTTCTTC. Protein product: CASSRGGPGTGDNEQFF.

This chain links TRBV6-1 with TRBJ1-2; D not resolved. Trimming left V 1 base short and J 3 bases short, with 12 bases between. Germline CDR1 reads MNHNS; CDR2 reads SASEGT. CDR3 length: 15 amino acids. The CDR3 region is CASSEEWSAHYGYTF. The CDR3 coding sequence is TGTGCCAGCAGTGAAGAGTGGTCAGCGCACTATGGCTACACCTTC.

A single count supports this clone. This chain links TRBV9 with TRBJ1-2; unclear D gene. Looked up from germline, CDR1 is SGDLS and CDR2 is YYNGEE. This CDR3 is built from 14 residues. Between the trimmed V and J ends, which lost 0 bases and 4 bases, there was a span of 10 bases. The CDR3 DNA follows: TGTGCCAGCAGCGTAGATGAGTCGTTCTATGGCTACACCTTC. Translation gives CASSVDESFYGYTF.

The chain recombines TRBV19 with TRBJ1-2, with 7 positions matching TRBD1. The CDR3 is made up of 15 amino acids. Trimming at V came to 4 bases and at J to 2 bases, leaving 7 bases not matched to a gene. Germline CDR1 and CDR2: LNHDA and SQIVND (reference sequence). The CDR3 DNA is TGTGCCAGTAGTAGAGGGACAGAGAAGAACTATGGCTACACCTTC. This gives the protein CASSRGTEKNYGYTF.

V usage is TRBV5-1 and J usage is TRBJ1-1; 7 nucleotides agree with TRBD1. The CDR3 is 16 residues long. With 2 bases clipped from V and 3 bases from J, the junction kept 10 bases outside the gene matches. Germline assignment: CDR1 SGHRS and CDR2 YFSETQ. The CDR3 reads CASSLGSFRGHTEAFF. The CDR3, as DNA: TGCGCCAGCAGCTTAGGTTCATTTAGGGGGCACACTGAAGCTTTCTTT.

The gene calls are TRBV7-3 and TRBJ2-2; D remains unclear. Germline CDR1 reads SGHTA; CDR2 reads FQGTGA. Trimming cost V 5 bases and J 5 bases, with 15 bases left between them. The CDR3 is 15 amino acids. CDR3 sequence reads: CASSLVGIGTGELFF. The CDR3 DNA reads as TGTGCCAGCAGCCTAGTGGGTATCGGGACCGGGGAGCTGTTTTTT.

The chain has TRBV5-4 and TRBJ2-1; D remains ambiguous. The CDR3 sequence is 16 residues long. From germline, CDR1 is SGHNT and CDR2 YYREEE (reference sequence). V lost 2 bases and J 0 bases, leaving 12 bases between the germline ends. CDR3 sequence: CASSFFPGGSYNEQFF. As DNA, the CDR3 is TGTGCCAGCAGCTTTTTCCCGGGTGGCTCCTACAATGAGCAGTTCTTC.

This clone was detected only once. This chain uses TRBV10-2 with TRBJ1-3, with D possibly matching TRBD1 (6 bases). This CDR3 spans 16 amino acids. V was cut by 1 base and J by 3 bases, with 13 bases left in between. The germline CDR1 and CDR2 sequences are WSHSY and SAAADI. This CDR3 is CASSEFPQGGGNTIYF. The CDR3 coding sequence is TGCGCCAGCAGTGAGTTTCCACAGGGCGGTGGAAACACCATATATTTT.

This chain connects TRBV10-3 to TRBJ2-3; D is perhaps TRBD1 (5 bases). Trimming took off 8 bases at V and 0 bases at J, with 9 bases between the two ends. The CDR3 is 13 amino acids. Germline V CDR1 and CDR2: ENHRY, SYGVKD. CDR3 nucleotides: TGTGCCATCGGGGCAGTTAGCACAGATACGCAGTATTTT. This codes for CAIGAVSTDTQYF.

This clone came up a few times. This chain connects TRBV2 to TRBJ2-7; 12 bases fit TRBD2. The CDR3 extends over 15 amino acids. Germline V gene lookup returns CDR1 SNHLY and CDR2 FYNNEI. V lost 7 bases and J lost 4; bases outside the gene matches: 8. This CDR3 reads CASTLTSGSFYEQYV. Here the CDR3 DNA reads TGTGCCAGCACCCTGACTAGCGGGAGTTTTTACGAGCAGTACGTC.

V and J are TRBV27 and TRBJ1-2; 9 nucleotides align to TRBD1. Germline V gene sequence: CDR1 MNHEY, CDR2 SMNVEV (reference sequence). V was pared by 5 bases and J by 4 bases, with 8 bases of the junction left unmatched. CDR3 length: 15 residues. The CDR3 DNA is TGTGCCAGCAGTACATCCGGGACAGGGCTCTATGGCTACACCTTC. This translates into CASSTSGTGLYGYTF.

The genes are TRBV18 and TRBJ1-1; no firm D call. Germline CDR1 and CDR2: KGHSH and LQKENI. There are 15 residues in the CDR3. Trimming left V 3 bases short and J 1 base short, with 12 bases between. The CDR3 DNA reads as TGTGCCAGCTCACCCGCGGGGTTTGGGAACACTGAAGCTTTCTTT. Its translation is CASSPAGFGNTEAFF.

The chain joins TRBV19 to TRBJ1-1, with D maybe TRBD1 (5 bases). Trimming stripped 7 bases from V and 5 bases from J, with 17 bases between. The CDR3 totals 14 residues. Germline V gives CDR1 LNHDA, CDR2 SQIVND (reference sequence). The CDR3 here is CASIGGYEETEAFF. The DNA of the CDR3 is TGTGCCAGTATCGGGGGGTATGAGGAAACTGAAGCTTTCTTT.

The J gene is TRBJ2-1, the V gene TRBV5-1; 10 positions agree with TRBD2. CDR1 and CDR2 from the germline V gene are SGHRS and YFSETQ. The CDR3 covers 16 residues. The junction had 0 bases not matched to a gene; V was cut back by 0 bases and J by 0 bases. As DNA, the CDR3 is TGCGCCAGCAGCTTGGCTAGCGGGAGCTCCTACAATGAGCAGTTCTTC. Amino acids: CASSLASGSSYNEQFF.

This chain uses TRBV2 with TRBJ2-1, with 9 bases fitting TRBD1. The J segment lost 12 bases and the V segment lost 5 bases, leaving 14 bases of the junction unmatched. CDR3 length equals 15 residues. Germline lookup yields CDR1 SNHLY and CDR2 FYNNEI. In DNA form, the CDR3 reads TGTGCCAGCAGTCCCGGGACAGGGATGCCGTATGGGCAGTTCTTC. Translating it yields CASSPGTGMPYGQFF.

The chain employs TRBV11-3 and TRBJ2-7, with D possibly being TRBD1 (6 bases). V was pared by 3 bases and J by 7 bases, with 7 bases between. The germline CDR1 and CDR2 sequences are SGHNT and YENEEA. This CDR3 region has 11 residues. The CDR3: CASSLRGEQYF. The CDR3, as DNA: TGTGCCAGCAGCTTGAGGGGGGAGCAGTACTTC.

CDR3 DNA: TGCGCCAGCAGAGGACAGGGGGCCGGGGAGCTGTTTTTT. Amino acids: CASRGQGAGELFF. The V gene is TRBV10-1, the J gene TRBJ2-2; 10 bases map to TRBD1. The CDR3 has 13 residues. V shed 6 bases and J 6 bases; nucleotides not matched to a gene: 1. Germline loops: CDR1 WNHNN, CDR2 SYGVQD (reference sequence).

Worth noting for this clone: At one boundary the junction diverges from the germline segment, which might be a read error. CDR3 bases: TGTTCCAGCAGCTTCCCTACCGGGACAGATTATACAACTAATGAAAAACTGTTTTTT. Its translation: CSSSFPTGTDYTTNEKLFF. This chain links TRBV7-9 with TRBJ1-4; the match to TRBD1 covers 7 bases. Germline V gene lookup returns CDR1 SEHNR and CDR2 FQNEAQ (reference sequence). The CDR3 contains 19 residues.

The rearrangement joins TRBV9 to TRBJ2-5, with D perhaps matching TRBD1 (5 bases). Deletions cut 3 bases from V and 5 bases from J, with 11 bases between. CDR3 length equals 13 residues. The V gene's germline CDR1 is SGDLS and CDR2 YYNGEE. In DNA form, the CDR3 reads TGTGCCAGCAGCGCGGTGGGGCGGGAGACCCAGTACTTC. This sequence encodes CASSAVGRETQYF.

This clone has a handful of counts. In the same sample, other DNA sequences code for this CDR3. The chain joins TRBV6-1 to TRBJ1-2; D gene unclear. Germline V gives CDR1 MNHNS, CDR2 SASEGT. V lost 2 bases, J lost 2 bases, and 9 bases lay in between. The length of the CDR3 is 14 residues. This chain's CDR3 is CASSEQGANYGYTF. CDR3 coding DNA: TGTGCCAGCAGTGAACAAGGAGCAAACTATGGCTACACCTTC.

This chain connects TRBV9 to TRBJ1-1, with TRBD1 matching over 7 bases. V trimming: 3 bases; J trimming: 4 bases; junction bases outside the gene matches: 6. This CDR3 is built from 14 residues. Germline V CDR1 and CDR2: SGDLS, YYNGEE. The CDR3 sequence is CASSEKYRGTEAFF. The DNA for the CDR3 is TGTGCCAGCAGCGAGAAATACAGGGGCACTGAAGCTTTCTTT.

The chain carries TRBV27 and TRBJ1-5; D gene uncertain. V lost 2 bases to trimming and J lost 7 bases, with 12 bases between them. The CDR3 sequence is 14 residues long. Germline V gene lookup returns CDR1 MNHEY and CDR2 SMNVEV (reference sequence). As DNA, the CDR3 is TGTGCCAGCAGTTTAGGAGGGCCGGAGCAGCCCCAGCATTTT. Translation: CASSLGGPEQPQHF.

The chain has TRBV7-2 and TRBJ1-5, with no clear D. V was trimmed by 3 bases and J by 0 bases, leaving 12 bases between them. This CDR3 spans 16 amino acids. Germline V gene lookup returns CDR1 SGHTA and CDR2 FQGNSA. The CDR3, as DNA: TGTGCCAGCAGCTTGGTTCGGGGAGATAGCAATCAGCCCCAGCATTTT. Encoded protein: CASSLVRGDSNQPQHF.

This chain connects TRBV7-9 to TRBJ1-2; 7 positions match TRBD1. The germline V gene has CDR1 SEHNR and CDR2 FQNEAQ (reference sequence). V lost 5 bases to trimming and J lost 0 bases; unmatched junction nucleotides: 6. The CDR3 loop spans 15 amino acids. CDR3 sequence reads: CASSTGQRSNYGYTF. For the CDR3, the DNA is TGTGCCAGCAGCACGGGACAGCGTTCTAACTATGGCTACACCTTC.

This chain connects TRBV9 to TRBJ1-1; a possible D gene is TRBD1 (5 bases). Germline values: CDR1 SGDLS, CDR2 YYNGEE. The CDR3 length is 15 residues. The germline V and J ends were trimmed by 0 bases and 1 base, with 10 bases remaining between them. This CDR3 reads CASSVGQSENTEAFF. The DNA of the CDR3 is TGTGCCAGCAGCGTAGGACAGTCCGAGAACACTGAAGCTTTCTTT.

The table lists this clone with a count of one. Other DNA sequences of this sample code for an identical CDR3. This chain uses TRBV7-6 with TRBJ1-5, with TRBD1 matching 7 bases. Per germline, CDR1 SGHVS and CDR2 FNYEAQ. The CDR3 has 15 amino acids. V gave up 1 base and J gave up 1 base; unmatched junction bases: 1. Here the CDR3 DNA reads TGTGCCAGCAGCTTAGGACAGGGCAGCAATCAGCCCCAGCATTTT. It yields the protein CASSLGQGSNQPQHF.

The chain joins TRBV21-1 to TRBJ1-1; no DNA check was done on the table's D call, TRBD1. TRBV21-1 is shown as a pseudogene. The CDR3 sequence is 18 residues long. The CDR3 DNA reads as TGTGCCAGCAGCATACACCCGGGACAGGGTCGGAGAAACACTGAAGCTTTCTTT. The encoded protein is CASSIHPGQGRRNTEAFF.

The V and J genes are TRBV5-1 and TRBJ1-2, with TRBD1 matching 7 bases. This CDR3 comprises 14 residues. V trimming: 0 bases; J trimming: 9 bases; junction bases outside the gene matches: 8. Germline lookup yields CDR1 SGHRS and CDR2 YFSETQ. CDR3 sequence reads: CASSLVSQGTRYTF. DNA of the CDR3: TGCGCCAGCAGCTTGGTATCACAGGGGACCCGCTACACCTTC.